This TCR beta chain is from a study of cytomegalovirus exposure and HLA in healthy donors. The method was immunoSEQ multiplex PCR; TCRdb's version includes in-frame clones alone and lacks a portion of them. The data show about 220,000 clones, just under 90% seen once. Looked up from germline, CDR1 is SGHTA and CDR2 is FQGNSA. With 1 base clipped from V and 10 bases from J, the junction kept 9 bases outside the gene matches. The CDR3 is 15 amino acids. The sample consisted of PBMCs. The chain links TRBV7-2 to TRBJ2-1, with TRBD2 matching over 8 bases. This receptor was obtained from a man aged 18 to 30 in good health and CMV-seronegative. The DNA of the CDR3 is TGTGCCAGCAGCTTAGACGGGGGGGCGTTGAGAGAGCAGTTCTTC. Translation: CASSLDGGALREQFF.